The 4 T cell receptor beta chains presented below share a single source sample, sequenced in a study of cytomegalovirus exposure and HLA in healthy donors. PCR involved 60 Vbeta and 13 Jbeta primers. Some clones are missing from TCRdb's copy, which holds only in-frame ones; the method was immunoSEQ multiplex PCR. This table holds about 67,000 clones, around 91% found once. Sequencing was performed on PBMCs. All receptors derive from a woman younger than 45 in good health and CMV-seropositive.

The chain couples TRBV5-1 to TRBJ2-7; D perhaps matches TRBD1 (5 bases). The CDR3 extends over 16 amino acids. CDR1 and CDR2 (germline): SGHRS, YFSETQ. The V end lost 4 bases, the J end lost 1 base, and 18 bases lay between the germline ends. This chain's CDR3 is CASSIGHQDRSYEQYF. The CDR3 bases are TGCGCCAGCAGCATAGGACACCAGGATAGATCCTACGAGCAGTACTTC.

The chain joins TRBV16 to TRBJ1-4; 8 bases agree with TRBD1. The CDR3 runs 14 residues. Germline CDR1 KGHSY, CDR2 FQNENV. V gave up 4 bases and J gave up 10 bases; unmatched junction bases: 8. The CDR3 DNA follows: TGTGCCAGCAGCCCCGGACAGGGACGCGGAAAACTGTTTTTT. Translated, it gives CASSPGQGRGKLFF.

V usage is TRBV10-2 and J usage is TRBJ2-4; 7 bases are a match to TRBD1. The J segment lost 1 base and the V segment lost 5 bases, leaving 2 bases of the junction unmatched. The CDR3 is 14 residues long. Germline V CDR1 and CDR2: WSHSY, SAAADI. CDR3 nucleotides: TGCGCCAGCAGTAACAGGGGCGCCAAAAACATTCAGTACTTC. Translating gives CASSNRGAKNIQYF.

The chain employs TRBV5-1 and TRBJ2-5; TRBD1 matches at 8 bases. This CDR3 region has 14 residues. V gave up 5 bases and J gave up 5 bases; unmatched junction bases: 8. CDR1 is SGHRS and CDR2 is YFSETQ in the germline V gene. The CDR3 here is CASSSGTGRETQYF. In nucleotides, the CDR3 is TGCGCCAGCAGTTCCGGGACAGGCAGGGAGACCCAGTACTTC.